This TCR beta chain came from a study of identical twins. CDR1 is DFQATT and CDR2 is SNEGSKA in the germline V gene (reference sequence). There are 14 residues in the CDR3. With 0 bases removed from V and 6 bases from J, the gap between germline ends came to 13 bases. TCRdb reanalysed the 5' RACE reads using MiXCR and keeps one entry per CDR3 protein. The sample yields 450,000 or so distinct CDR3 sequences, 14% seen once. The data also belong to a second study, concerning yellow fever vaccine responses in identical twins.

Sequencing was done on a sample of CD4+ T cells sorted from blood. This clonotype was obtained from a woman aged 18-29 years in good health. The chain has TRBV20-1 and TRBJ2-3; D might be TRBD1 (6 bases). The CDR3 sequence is CSARDRAGVDTQYF. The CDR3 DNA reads TGCAGTGCTAGAGATAGGGCAGGGGTCGATACGCAGTATTTT.